This T cell receptor beta chain was identified during a study of radiation and T cells in renal cell carcinoma. V was clipped by 5 bases and J by 2 bases, with 24 bases between them. Germline V gene sequence: CDR1 SEHNR, CDR2 FQNEAQ (reference sequence). The CDR3 is 18 residues long. The assay was immunoSEQ multiplex PCR, and TCRdb's table has in-frame clones only and misses some. The table records roughly 92,000 clones, roughly 82% of them present only once. Regarding time point: blood 4 weeks post-SBRT, at nephrectomy. Treatment of the sample: 15 Gy SBRT to primary tumor, nephrectomy 4 weeks later. Nephrectomy followed 15 Gy stereotactic body radiation by 4 weeks. Blood was sampled at baseline, 2 weeks and 4 weeks after SBRT. With regard to this clone: Its antigen is undetermined.

Study results and limitations: Without pretreatment biopsies, baseline tumor clonotype presence was undetermined.

This chain joins TRBV7-9 and TRBJ2-5; D possibly corresponds to TRBD2 (7 bases). The TCR comes from a man between 60 and 75 years old with renal cell carcinoma. The source was blood, collected from a patient whose treatment included radiotherapy and nephrectomy. The CDR3 protein is CASSRPAGAGVRQETQYF. For the CDR3, the DNA is TGTGCCAGCAGCCGACCCGCGGGGGCGGGAGTCCGACAAGAGACCCAGTACTTC.